Listed here are 21 T cell receptor beta chains from one sample, sequenced in a study of blood T cell repertoires in COVID-19. Clones were read by immunoSEQ multiplex PCR, and TCRdb kept only the in-frame ones, dropping some. This sample has 350,000 or so clones, with about nine tenths found just once. Sequenced sample: peripheral blood. These receptors came from a woman aged 25 to 39 with COVID-19, enrolled during active disease.

This sequence joins TRBV19 and TRBJ2-4, with 9 bases fitting TRBD2. Germline V gives CDR1 LNHDA, CDR2 SQIVND (reference sequence). This CDR3 is 15 amino acids long. The ends lost 5 bases at V and 6 bases at J; junction bases unmatched: 8. The CDR3 loop is CASSSPGTSLNIQYF. CDR3 nucleotides: TGTGCCAGTAGTTCTCCCGGGACTAGCCTAAACATTCAGTACTTC.

V usage is TRBV7-8 and J usage is TRBJ2-1; 11 bases fit TRBD1. The ends lost 2 bases at V and 0 bases at J; junction bases unmatched: 3. Germline lookup yields CDR1 SGHVS and CDR2 FQNEAQ. The CDR3 loop spans 17 amino acids. DNA for the CDR3: TGTGCCAGCAGCTTAAGGGGGACAGGGGGCTCCTACAATGAGCAGTTCTTC. Translated: CASSLRGTGGSYNEQFF. Variable domain in full (rest from reference TRBV7-8 and TRBJ2-1): GAGVSQSPRYKVAKRGQDVALRCDPISGHVSLFWYQQALGQGPEFLTYFQNEAQLDKSGLPSDRFFAERPEGSVSTLKIQRTQQEDSAVYLCASSLRGTGGSYNEQFFGPGTRLTVL.

This clone showed up just once. The gene calls are TRBV5-1 and TRBJ2-5; 9 bases are a match to TRBD2. CDR1 and CDR2 (germline): SGHRS, YFSETQ. The CDR3 is 15 residues long. V was pared by 2 bases and J by 5 bases, with 7 bases of the junction left unmatched. The DNA of the CDR3 is TGCGCCAGCAGCTTAGGCGGGGGGGCAAAGGAGACCCAGTACTTC. It translates to CASSLGGGAKETQYF.

The chain has TRBV27 and TRBJ2-2; tentative D call: TRBD2 (6 bases). In germline, CDR1 is MNHEY, CDR2 SMNVEV (reference sequence). The CDR3 covers 15 residues. Trimming stripped 3 bases from V and 2 bases from J, with 10 bases between. This chain's CDR3 is CASSFGTPNTGELFF. The CDR3 DNA sequence: TGTGCCAGCAGTTTTGGGACTCCTAACACCGGGGAGCTGTTTTTT.

V usage is TRBV6-5 and J usage is TRBJ1-2; 11 positions agree with TRBD1. The CDR3 covers 13 residues. The J segment lost 6 bases and the V segment lost 6 bases, leaving 3 bases of the junction unmatched. Germline V CDR1 and CDR2: MNHEY, SVGAGI. The CDR3 loop reads CASRGTGGNGYTF. The CDR3 DNA sequence: TGTGCCAGCAGAGGGACAGGGGGGAATGGCTACACCTTC.

This chain joins TRBV9 and TRBJ2-7; no clear D. From germline, CDR1 is SGDLS and CDR2 YYNGEE. The length of the CDR3 is 13 residues. Trimming took 3 bases from V and 3 from J, leaving 10 bases between them. CDR3 sequence reads: CASSGANSYEQYF. The CDR3 DNA reads as TGTGCCAGCAGCGGCGCTAACAGCTACGAGCAGTACTTC.

V is TRBV4-3 and J is TRBJ1-6, with no clear D. Trimming left V 5 bases short and J 7 bases short, with 15 bases between. This CDR3 has 15 amino acids. Looked up from germline, CDR1 is LGHNA and CDR2 is YSLEER. CDR3: CASSYFGRSNSPLHF. CDR3 nucleotides: TGCGCCAGCAGCTATTTTGGGAGGTCGAATTCACCCCTCCACTTT.

The chain joins TRBV6-2 or TRBV6-3 to TRBJ2-7; D is unresolved. The germline V gene has CDR1 MNHEY and CDR2 SVGEGT. CDR3 size: 17 residues. The germline V and J ends were trimmed by 2 bases and 4 bases, with 21 bases remaining between them. Written as DNA, the CDR3 is TGTGCCAGCAGTTACAGTGGCTCAGGCAAAGGAAAATACGAGCAGTACGTC. Its translation: CASSYSGSGKGKYEQYV.

This clone was observed a handful of times. The chain joins TRBV29-1 to TRBJ1-1; 8 nucleotides match TRBD1. V lost 5 bases, J lost 4 bases, and 3 bases stayed unmatched. The CDR3 has 12 amino acids. CDR1 is SQVTM, CDR2 ANQGSEA, per germline. The CDR3 DNA follows: TGCAGCGTTTCCACAGGGGGCACTGAAGCTTTCTTT. This encodes CSVSTGGTEAFF.

CDR3: CASSITGQGYNEQFF. CDR3 sequence (DNA): TGTGCCAGTAGTATCACGGGACAGGGTTACAATGAGCAGTTCTTC. J is TRBJ2-1 and V is TRBV19, with 9 bases identical to TRBD1. CDR3 length: 15 residues. The V gene end was trimmed by 3 bases and the J gene end by 4 bases; junction bases not matched to a gene: 4. Germline-derived CDR1 and CDR2 are LNHDA and SQIVND (reference sequence).

This chain links TRBV5-4 with TRBJ1-6; 7 nucleotides match TRBD1. The V and J ends lost 1 base and 11 bases, in that order; junction bases with no gene match: 12. The CDR3 runs to 16 residues. The V gene's germline CDR1 is SGHNT and CDR2 YYREEE (reference sequence). The CDR3 DNA follows: TGTGCCAGCAGCTTGCCCACCGACAGGGTGGGGGCACCCCTCCACTTT. This translates into CASSLPTDRVGAPLHF.

V gene TRBV10-3 combines with J gene TRBJ1-4, with a possible D match to TRBD1 (5 bases). Germline assignment: CDR1 ENHRY and CDR2 SYGVKD. Trimming pared 6 bases from V and 5 bases from J, leaving 13 bases between. The CDR3 contains 14 residues. The CDR3 reads CAIRGDSSNEKLFF. The CDR3 nucleotides read TGTGCCATCAGGGGGGACTCCTCAAATGAAAAACTGTTTTTT.

The V gene is TRBV5-8, the J gene TRBJ2-3; 11 nucleotides match TRBD2. The V gene's germline CDR1 is SGHTS and CDR2 YDEGEE. This CDR3 has 16 amino acids. J gave up 6 bases and V 4 bases, and 10 bases lay outside the gene matches. As DNA, the CDR3 is TGTGCCAGCAGCCCGGGACTAGCGGTGACCCCGGATACGCAGTATTTT. Protein: CASSPGLAVTPDTQYF.

CDR3 coding DNA: TGTGCCACCAGCGCGGGTGGGCCAATCACGCAGTATTTT. Protein product: CATSAGGPITQYF. The chain is built from TRBV15 and TRBJ2-3, with D possibly matching TRBD2 (5 bases). Per the germline V gene, CDR1 is LNHNV and CDR2 is YYDKDF (reference sequence). Trimming removed 5 bases from V and 9 bases from J, with 15 bases in between. CDR3 length: 13 residues.

This rearrangement joins TRBV2 to TRBJ2-1; D gene uncertain. The V gene's germline CDR1 is SNHLY and CDR2 FYNNEI. Trimming cost V 5 bases and J 4 bases, with 12 bases left between them. The CDR3 is 14 amino acids. This chain's CDR3 is CASSINRSYNEQFF. CDR3 in DNA: TGTGCCAGCAGTATTAATCGGTCGTACAATGAGCAGTTCTTC.

This clone is a singleton in its sample. This chain links TRBV15 with TRBJ1-2; 7 nucleotides agree with TRBD1. CDR1 and CDR2 (germline): LNHNV, YYDKDF (reference sequence). J was trimmed by 4 bases and V by 5 bases; bases with no gene match: 4. There are 13 residues in the CDR3. In DNA form, the CDR3 reads TGTGCCACCAGCGCGACAGGGAGCTATGGCTACACCTTC. It is translated as CATSATGSYGYTF.

The rearrangement joins TRBV13 to TRBJ1-3; weak D call: TRBD1 (6 bases). V was trimmed by 0 bases and J by 4 bases, leaving 10 bases between them. The length of the CDR3 is 15 residues. Germline V CDR1 and CDR2: PRHDT, FYEKMQ (reference sequence). The CDR3 DNA follows: TGTGCCAGCAGCTTAGGGGCAGGGGCAGGAAACACCATATATTTT. It encodes CASSLGAGAGNTIYF.

In nucleotides, the CDR3 is TGTGCCAGCAGTTACGGGTGGAGCAATGAGCAGTTCTTC. It is translated as CASSYGWSNEQFF. The genes are TRBV6-5 and TRBJ2-1; D gene ambiguous. Germline lookup yields CDR1 MNHEY and CDR2 SVGAGI. The CDR3 is 13 amino acids. V was cut by 2 bases and J by 6 bases, with 8 bases left in between.

This clone has only one observation. The rearrangement uses TRBV28 and TRBJ1-6; 9 bases are a match to TRBD1. The CDR3 runs to 16 residues. CDR1 is MDHEN and CDR2 is SYDVKM in the germline V gene. V trimming: 4 bases; J trimming: 6 bases; junction bases outside the gene matches: 7. This CDR3 reads CASSSPGTGLNSPLHF. CDR3 DNA sequence: TGTGCCAGCAGTTCCCCCGGGACAGGGCTTAATTCACCCCTCCACTTT.

The CDR3 is CSVSPSLADLQFF. The CDR3 bases are TGCAGCGTCTCACCCTCCCTTGCGGACTTGCAGTTCTTC. V gene TRBV29-1 combines with J gene TRBJ2-1, with a weak D call TRBD2 (5 bases). The CDR3 contains 13 residues. Trimming left V 6 bases short and J 12 bases short, with 21 bases between. Germline CDR1 is SQVTM and CDR2 is ANQGSEA.

The chain uses TRBV7-8 and TRBJ2-7; 10 bases are shared with TRBD2. Trimming cost V 1 base and J 3 bases; bases outside gene matches: 9. The CDR3 covers 17 residues. Germline assignment: CDR1 SGHVS and CDR2 FQNEAQ. This chain's CDR3 is CASSLGWTSSGGYEQYF. CDR3 nucleotides: TGTGCCAGCAGCTTAGGGTGGACGTCTAGCGGGGGCTACGAGCAGTACTTC.